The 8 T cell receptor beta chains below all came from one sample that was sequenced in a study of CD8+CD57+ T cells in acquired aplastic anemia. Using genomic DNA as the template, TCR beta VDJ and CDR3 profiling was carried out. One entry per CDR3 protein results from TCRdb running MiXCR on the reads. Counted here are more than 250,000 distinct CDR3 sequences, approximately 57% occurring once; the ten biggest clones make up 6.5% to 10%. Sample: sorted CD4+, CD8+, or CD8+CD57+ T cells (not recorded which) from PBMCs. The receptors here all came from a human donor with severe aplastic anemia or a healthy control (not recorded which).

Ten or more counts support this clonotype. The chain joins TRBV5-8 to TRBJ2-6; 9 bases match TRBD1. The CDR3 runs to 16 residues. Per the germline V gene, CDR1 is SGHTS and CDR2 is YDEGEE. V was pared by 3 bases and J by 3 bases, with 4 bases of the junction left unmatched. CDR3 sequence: CASSSQGAVGANVLTF. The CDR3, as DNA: TGTGCCAGCAGCTCACAGGGGGCGGTTGGGGCCAACGTCCTGACTTTC.

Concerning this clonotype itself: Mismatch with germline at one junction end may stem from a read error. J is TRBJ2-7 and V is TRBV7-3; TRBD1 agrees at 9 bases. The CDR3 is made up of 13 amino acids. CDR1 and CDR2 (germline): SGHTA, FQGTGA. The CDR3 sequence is CASSLDRGYEQCF. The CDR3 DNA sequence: TGTGCCAGCAGCTTGGACAGGGGATACGAGCAGTGCTTC.

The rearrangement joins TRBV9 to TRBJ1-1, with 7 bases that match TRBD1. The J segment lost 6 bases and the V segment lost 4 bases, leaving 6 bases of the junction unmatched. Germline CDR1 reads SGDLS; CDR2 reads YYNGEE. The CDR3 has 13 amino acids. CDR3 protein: CASSYGQAPEAFF. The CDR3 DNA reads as TGTGCCAGCAGCTACGGACAGGCCCCTGAAGCTTTCTTT.

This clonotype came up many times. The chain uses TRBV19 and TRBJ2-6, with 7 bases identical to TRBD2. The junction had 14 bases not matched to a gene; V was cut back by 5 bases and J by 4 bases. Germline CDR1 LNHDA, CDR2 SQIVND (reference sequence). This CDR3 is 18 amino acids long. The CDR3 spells CASSWNGWRGSGANVLTF. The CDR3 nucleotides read TGTGCCAGTAGTTGGAACGGATGGCGGGGGTCCGGGGCCAACGTCCTGACTTTC.

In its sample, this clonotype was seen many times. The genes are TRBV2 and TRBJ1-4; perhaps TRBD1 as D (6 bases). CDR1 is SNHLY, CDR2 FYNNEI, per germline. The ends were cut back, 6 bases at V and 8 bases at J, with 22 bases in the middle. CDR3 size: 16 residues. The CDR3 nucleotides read TGTGCCAGCAGAAAGGGGGGGGTTAGGGGAATAGAAAAACTGTTTTTT. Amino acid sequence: CASRKGGVRGIEKLFF.

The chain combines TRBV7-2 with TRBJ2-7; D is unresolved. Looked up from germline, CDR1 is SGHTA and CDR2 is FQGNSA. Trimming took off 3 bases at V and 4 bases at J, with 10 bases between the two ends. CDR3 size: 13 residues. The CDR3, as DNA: TGTGCCAGCAGCTTTTTCTGGGGTTACGAGCAGTACTTC. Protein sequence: CASSFFWGYEQYF.

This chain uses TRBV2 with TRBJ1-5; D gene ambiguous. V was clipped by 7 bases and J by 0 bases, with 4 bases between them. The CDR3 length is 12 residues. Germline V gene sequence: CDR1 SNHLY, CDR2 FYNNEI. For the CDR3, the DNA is TGTGCCAGCACGGATAGCAATCAGCCCCAGCATTTT. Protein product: CASTDSNQPQHF.

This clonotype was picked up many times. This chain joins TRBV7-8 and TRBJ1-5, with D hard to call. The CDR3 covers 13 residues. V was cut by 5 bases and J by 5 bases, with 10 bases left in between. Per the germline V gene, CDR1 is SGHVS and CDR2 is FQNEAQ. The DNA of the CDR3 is TGTGCCAGCAGCCTGATTAAAGATCAGCCCCAGCATTTT. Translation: CASSLIKDQPQHF.